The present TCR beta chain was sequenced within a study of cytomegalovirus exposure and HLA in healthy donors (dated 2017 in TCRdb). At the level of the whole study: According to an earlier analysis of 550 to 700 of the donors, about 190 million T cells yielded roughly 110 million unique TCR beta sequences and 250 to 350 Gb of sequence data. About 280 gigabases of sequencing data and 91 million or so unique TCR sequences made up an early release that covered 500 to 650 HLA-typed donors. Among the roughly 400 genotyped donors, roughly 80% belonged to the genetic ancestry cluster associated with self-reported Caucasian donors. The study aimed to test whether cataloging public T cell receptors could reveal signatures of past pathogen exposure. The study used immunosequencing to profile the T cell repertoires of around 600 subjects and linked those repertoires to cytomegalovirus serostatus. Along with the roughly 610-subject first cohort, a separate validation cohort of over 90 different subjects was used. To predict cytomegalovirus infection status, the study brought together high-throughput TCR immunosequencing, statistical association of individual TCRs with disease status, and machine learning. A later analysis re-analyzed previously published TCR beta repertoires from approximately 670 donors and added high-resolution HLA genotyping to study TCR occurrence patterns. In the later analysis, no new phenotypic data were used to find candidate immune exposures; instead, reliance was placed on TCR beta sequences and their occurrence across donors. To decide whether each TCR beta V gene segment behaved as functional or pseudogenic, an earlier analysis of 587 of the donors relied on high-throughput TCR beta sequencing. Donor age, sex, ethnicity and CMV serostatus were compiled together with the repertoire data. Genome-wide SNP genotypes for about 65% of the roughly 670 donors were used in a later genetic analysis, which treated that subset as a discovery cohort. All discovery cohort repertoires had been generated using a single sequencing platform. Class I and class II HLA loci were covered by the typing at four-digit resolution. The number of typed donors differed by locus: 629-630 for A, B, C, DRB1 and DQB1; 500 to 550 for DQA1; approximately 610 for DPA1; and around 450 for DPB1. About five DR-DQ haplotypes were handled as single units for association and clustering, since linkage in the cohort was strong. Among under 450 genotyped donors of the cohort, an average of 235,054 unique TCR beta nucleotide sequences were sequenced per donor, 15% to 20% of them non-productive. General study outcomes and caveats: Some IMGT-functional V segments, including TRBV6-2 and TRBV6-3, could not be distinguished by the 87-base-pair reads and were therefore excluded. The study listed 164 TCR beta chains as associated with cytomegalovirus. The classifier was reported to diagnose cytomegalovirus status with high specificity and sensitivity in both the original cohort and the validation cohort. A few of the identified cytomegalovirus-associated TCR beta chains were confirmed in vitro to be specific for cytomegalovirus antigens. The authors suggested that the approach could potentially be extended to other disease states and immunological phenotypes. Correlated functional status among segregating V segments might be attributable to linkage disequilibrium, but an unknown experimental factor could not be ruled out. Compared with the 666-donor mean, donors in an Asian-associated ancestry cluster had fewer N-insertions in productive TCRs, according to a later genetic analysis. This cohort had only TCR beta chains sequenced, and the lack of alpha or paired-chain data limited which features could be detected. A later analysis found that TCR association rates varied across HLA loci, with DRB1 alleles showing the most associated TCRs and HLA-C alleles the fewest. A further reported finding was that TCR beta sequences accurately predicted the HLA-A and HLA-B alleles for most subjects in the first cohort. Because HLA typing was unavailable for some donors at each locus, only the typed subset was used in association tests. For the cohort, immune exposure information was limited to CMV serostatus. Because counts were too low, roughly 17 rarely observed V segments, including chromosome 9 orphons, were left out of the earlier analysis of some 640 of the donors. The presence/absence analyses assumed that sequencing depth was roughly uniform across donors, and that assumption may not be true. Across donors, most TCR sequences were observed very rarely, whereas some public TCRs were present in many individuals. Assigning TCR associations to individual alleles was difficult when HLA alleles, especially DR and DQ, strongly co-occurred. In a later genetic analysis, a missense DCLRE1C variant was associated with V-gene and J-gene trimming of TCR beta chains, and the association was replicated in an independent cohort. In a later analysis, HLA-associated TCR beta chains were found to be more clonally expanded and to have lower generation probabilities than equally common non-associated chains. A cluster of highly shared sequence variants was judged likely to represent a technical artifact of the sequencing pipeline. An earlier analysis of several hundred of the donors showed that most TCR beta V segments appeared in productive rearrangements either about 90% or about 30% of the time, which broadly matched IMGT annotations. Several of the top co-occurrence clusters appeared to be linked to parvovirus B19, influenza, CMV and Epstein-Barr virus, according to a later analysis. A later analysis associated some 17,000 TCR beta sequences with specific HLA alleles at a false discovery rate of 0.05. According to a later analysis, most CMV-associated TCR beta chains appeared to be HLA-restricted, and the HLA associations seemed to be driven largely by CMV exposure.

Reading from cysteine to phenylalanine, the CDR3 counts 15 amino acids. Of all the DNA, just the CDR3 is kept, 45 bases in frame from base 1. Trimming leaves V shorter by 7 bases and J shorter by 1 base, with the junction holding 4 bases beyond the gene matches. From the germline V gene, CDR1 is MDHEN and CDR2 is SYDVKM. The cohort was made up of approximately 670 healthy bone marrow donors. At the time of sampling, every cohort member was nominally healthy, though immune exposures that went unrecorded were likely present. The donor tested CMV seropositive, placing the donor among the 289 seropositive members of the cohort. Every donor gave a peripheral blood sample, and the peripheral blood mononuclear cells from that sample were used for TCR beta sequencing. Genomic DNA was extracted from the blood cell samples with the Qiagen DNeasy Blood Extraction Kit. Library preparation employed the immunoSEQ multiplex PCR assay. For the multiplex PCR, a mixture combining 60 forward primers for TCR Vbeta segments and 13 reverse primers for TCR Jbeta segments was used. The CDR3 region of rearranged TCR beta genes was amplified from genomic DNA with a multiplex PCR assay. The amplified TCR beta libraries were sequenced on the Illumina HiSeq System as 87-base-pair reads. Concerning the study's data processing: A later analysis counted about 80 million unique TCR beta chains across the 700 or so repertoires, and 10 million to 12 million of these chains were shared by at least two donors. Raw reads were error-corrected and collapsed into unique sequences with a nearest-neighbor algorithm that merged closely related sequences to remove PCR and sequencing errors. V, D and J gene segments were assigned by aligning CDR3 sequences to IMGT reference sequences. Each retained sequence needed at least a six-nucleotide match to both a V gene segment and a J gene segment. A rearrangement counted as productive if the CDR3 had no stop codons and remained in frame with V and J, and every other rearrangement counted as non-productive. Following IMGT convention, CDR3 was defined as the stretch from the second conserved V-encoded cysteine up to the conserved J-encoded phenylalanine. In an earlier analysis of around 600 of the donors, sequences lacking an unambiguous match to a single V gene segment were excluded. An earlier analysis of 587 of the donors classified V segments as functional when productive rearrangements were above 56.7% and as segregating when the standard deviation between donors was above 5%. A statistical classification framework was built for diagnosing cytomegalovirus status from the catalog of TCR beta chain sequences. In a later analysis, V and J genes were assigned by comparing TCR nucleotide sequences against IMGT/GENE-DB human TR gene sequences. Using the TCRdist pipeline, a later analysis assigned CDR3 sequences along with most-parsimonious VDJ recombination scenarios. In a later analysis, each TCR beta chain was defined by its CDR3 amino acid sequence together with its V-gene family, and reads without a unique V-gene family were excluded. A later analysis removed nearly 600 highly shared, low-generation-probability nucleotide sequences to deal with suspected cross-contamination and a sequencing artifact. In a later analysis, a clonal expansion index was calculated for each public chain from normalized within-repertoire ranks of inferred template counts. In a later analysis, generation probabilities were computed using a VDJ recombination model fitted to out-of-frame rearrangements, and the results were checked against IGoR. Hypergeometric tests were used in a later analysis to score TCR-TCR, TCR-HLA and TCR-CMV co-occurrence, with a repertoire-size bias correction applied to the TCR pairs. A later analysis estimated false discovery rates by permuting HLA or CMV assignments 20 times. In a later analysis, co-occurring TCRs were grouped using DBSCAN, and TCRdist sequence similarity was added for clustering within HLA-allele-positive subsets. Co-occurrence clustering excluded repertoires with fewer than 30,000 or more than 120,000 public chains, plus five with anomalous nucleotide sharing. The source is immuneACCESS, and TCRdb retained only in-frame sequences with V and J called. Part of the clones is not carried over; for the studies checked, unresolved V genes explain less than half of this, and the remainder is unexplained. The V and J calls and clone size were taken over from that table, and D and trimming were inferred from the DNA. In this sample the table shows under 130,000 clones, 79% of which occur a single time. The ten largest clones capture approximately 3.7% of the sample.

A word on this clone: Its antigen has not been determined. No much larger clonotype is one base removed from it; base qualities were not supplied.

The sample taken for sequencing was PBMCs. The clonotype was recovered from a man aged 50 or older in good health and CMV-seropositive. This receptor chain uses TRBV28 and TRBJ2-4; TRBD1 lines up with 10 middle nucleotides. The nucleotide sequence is TGTGCCAGCACCCCGGGACAGGGGGCCAAAAACATTCAGTACTTC. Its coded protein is CASTPGQGAKNIQYF.